The 24 T cell receptor beta chains below were found in one sample sequenced in a study of cytomegalovirus exposure and HLA in healthy donors. The PCR was carried out with 60 Vbeta primers and 13 Jbeta primers. Produced via immunoSEQ multiplex PCR; TCRdb's table is partial and in-frame only. The sample shows fewer than 250,000 clones, roughly 82% of them seen only once. Specimen: PBMCs. The receptor set was obtained from a middle-aged man in good health and CMV-seropositive.

The chain joins TRBV9 to TRBJ2-5; possible D gene TRBD2, 5 bases. This CDR3 has 13 residues. The V and J ends lost 0 bases and 3 bases respectively, with 6 bases between them. Germline values: CDR1 SGDLS, CDR2 YYNGEE. DNA of the CDR3: TGTGCCAGCAGCGTAGACGGGGAAGAGACCCAGTACTTC. Translated, it gives CASSVDGEETQYF.

The chain uses TRBV6-6 and TRBJ2-3, with 8 bases lining up with TRBD2. This CDR3 is built from 13 residues. Looked up from germline, CDR1 is MNHNY and CDR2 is SVGAGI (reference sequence). The V gene end was trimmed by 7 bases and the J gene end by 8 bases; junction bases not matched to a gene: 8. CDR3 region: CASNELAEITQYF. The CDR3 bases are TGTGCCAGCAACGAACTAGCGGAGATTACGCAGTATTTT.

V usage is TRBV11-3 and J usage is TRBJ2-2; 12 nucleotides align to TRBD2. The CDR3 is 14 amino acids. With 8 bases clipped from V and 5 bases from J, the junction kept 3 bases outside the gene matches. The germline gives CDR1 SGHNT, CDR2 YENEEA. DNA for the CDR3: TGTGCCAGCGGTACTAGCGGGAGGACCGGGGAGCTGTTTTTT. Translation gives CASGTSGRTGELFF.

This chain uses TRBV6-5 with TRBJ2-7, with 7 bases lining up with TRBD1. The CDR3 contains 12 residues. Germline CDR1 is MNHEY and CDR2 is SVGAGI. V lost 8 bases, J lost 4 bases, and 5 bases stayed unmatched. CDR3 DNA sequence: TGTGCCAGCGGGGACAGACAATACGAGCAGTACTTC. It translates to CASGDRQYEQYF.

This CDR3 reads CASSFPQGYEQYF. The CDR3 region has the DNA TGTGCCAGCAGCTTTCCCCAGGGGTACGAGCAGTACTTC. The chain is built from TRBV7-9 and TRBJ2-7; D possibly corresponds to TRBD1 (6 bases). The germline V gene encodes CDR1 SEHNR and CDR2 FQNEAQ (reference sequence). V was cut by 3 bases and J by 4 bases, with 10 bases left in between. This CDR3 spans 13 amino acids.

The genes are TRBV7-2 and TRBJ2-7, with D unclear. The CDR3 covers 14 residues. Trimming took 5 bases from V and 2 from J, leaving 13 bases between them. The germline CDR1 and CDR2 sequences are SGHTA and FQGNSA. The CDR3 reads CASSLSDTTYEQYF. The CDR3 DNA is TGTGCCAGCAGCCTTTCCGACACAACCTACGAGCAGTACTTC.

Notes on this clone: A read error may produce the germline difference seen at one junction end. The chain couples TRBV7-7 to TRBJ2-5; tentatively, D is TRBD1 (5 bases). There are 14 residues in the CDR3. The germline gives CDR1 SSHAT, CDR2 FNYEAQ (reference sequence). CDR3: CASSLERQSETQYF. CDR3 DNA: TGTGCTAGCAGCTTAGAAAGACAGTCCGAGACCCAGTACTTC. Complete variable domain (other parts from reference TRBV7-7 and TRBJ2-5): GAGVSQSPRYKVTKRGQDVTLRCDPISSHATLYWYQQALGQGPEFLTYFNYEAQPDKSGLPSDRFSAERPEGSISTLTIQRTEQRDSAMYRCASSLERQSETQYFGPGTRLLVL.

The gene calls are TRBV5-1 and TRBJ1-2; TRBD1 is a possible D gene (5 bases). The V end lost 4 bases, the J end lost 0 bases, and 13 bases lay between the germline ends. The germline CDR1 and CDR2 sequences are SGHRS and YFSETQ. The CDR3 consists of 15 residues. The CDR3 coding sequence is TGCGCCAGCAGCGCGGGACTTAACCCTAACTATGGCTACACCTTC. Translating gives CASSAGLNPNYGYTF.

This clone was found a few times. This specimen includes other DNA sequences encoding the same CDR3. The chain uses TRBV30 and TRBJ1-3; no firm D call. CDR1 is GTSNPN and CDR2 is SVGIG in the germline V gene (reference sequence). Trimming removed 5 bases at V and 0 bases at J, with 8 bases between. CDR3 size: 13 residues. This CDR3 reads CAWGSGSGNTIYF. The CDR3 DNA is TGTGCCTGGGGGTCAGGCTCTGGAAACACCATATATTTT.

This clone was seen a single time. Mismatch with germline at one junction end may stem from a read error. The chain joins TRBV4-1 to TRBJ2-4, with 7 bases matching TRBD1. The CDR3 length is 14 residues. Germline CDR1 MGHRA, CDR2 YSYEKL. CDR3 sequence (DNA): TGCGCCAGCAGCCCGGCCGGACAGGCCACTTTCAAAACCTTC. This translates into CASSPAGQATFKTF.

This CDR3 is CASSLGQTSGRGVAKNIQYF. The CDR3 coding sequence is TGTGCCAGCAGCTTAGGACAGACTAGCGGGAGAGGGGTGGCCAAAAACATTCAGTACTTC. V and J are TRBV11-3 and TRBJ2-4, with 12 bases lining up with TRBD2. In germline, CDR1 is SGHNT, CDR2 YENEEA. V dropped 1 base and J dropped 1; count of bases not matched to a gene: 11. The CDR3 runs to 20 residues.

V is TRBV5-1 and J is TRBJ2-7, with 10 bases aligning to TRBD1. The CDR3 has 13 residues. Germline V gene sequence: CDR1 SGHRS, CDR2 YFSETQ. J gave up 4 bases and V 3 bases, and 1 base lay outside the gene matches. CDR3 in amino acids: CASSWDRGYEQYF. As DNA, the CDR3 is TGCGCCAGCAGCTGGGACAGGGGTTACGAGCAGTACTTC.

The V gene is TRBV7-2, the J gene TRBJ2-2, with 7 bases aligning to TRBD2. This CDR3 contains 17 residues. After removal of 0 bases from V and 2 bases from J, the junction contained 6 bases not matched to a gene. From germline, CDR1 is SGHTA and CDR2 FQGNSA. In DNA form, the CDR3 reads TGTGCCAGCAGCTTAGCGGGGGGAGGGTTTAACACCGGGGAGCTGTTTTTT. The encoded protein is CASSLAGGGFNTGELFF. The whole variable domain, filled in from reference TRBV7-2 and TRBJ2-2, reads GAGVSQSPSNKVTEKGKDVELRCDPISGHTALYWYRQSLGQGLEFLIYFQGNSAPDKSGLPSDRFSAERTGGSVSTLTIQRTQQEDSAVYLCASSLAGGGFNTGELFFGEGSRLTVL.

The chain links TRBV19 to TRBJ2-7; 13 bases agree with TRBD2. The CDR3 length is 19 residues. Germline V gene sequence: CDR1 LNHDA, CDR2 SQIVND (reference sequence). Germline trimming cut 0 bases from V and 3 bases from J; bases unmatched to any gene: 11. CDR3 sequence: CASSIDQTSGRPDFYEQYF. The CDR3 DNA is TGTGCCAGTAGTATAGATCAGACTAGCGGGAGGCCGGACTTCTACGAGCAGTACTTC.

The table lists this clone with a count of one. The chain employs TRBV19 and TRBJ2-1; the match to TRBD2 covers 11 bases. The V gene's germline CDR1 is LNHDA and CDR2 SQIVND (reference sequence). The junction had 5 bases not matched to a gene; V was cut back by 5 bases and J by 2 bases. The CDR3 has 16 residues. In DNA, the CDR3 is TGTGCCAGTAGTGTTAGCGGGAGGGCCACCTACAATGAGCAGTTCTTC. It is translated as CASSVSGRATYNEQFF.

The rearrangement joins TRBV5-1 to TRBJ2-1; maybe TRBD2 (5 bases). Between the trimmed V and J ends, which lost 3 bases and 3 bases, there was a span of 7 bases. Germline CDR1 is SGHRS and CDR2 is YFSETQ. The CDR3 length is 13 residues. The CDR3 loop is CASSSSGYNEQFF. The CDR3 DNA is TGCGCCAGCAGCTCGAGCGGCTACAATGAGCAGTTCTTC.

The chain uses TRBV1 and TRBJ2-1; TRBD2 was called by the table and not checked on the DNA. TRBV1 is a pseudogene. CDR3 size: 16 residues. The CDR3 spells CTSSPEVAEYYNEQFF. CDR3 bases: TGCACCAGCAGCCCGGAGGTGGCGGAATATTACAATGAGCAGTTCTTC.

This rearrangement joins TRBV4-1 to TRBJ1-5; D not certain. Deletions cut 0 bases from V and 0 bases from J, with 12 bases between. CDR1 MGHRA and CDR2 YSYEKL come from the germline V gene. There are 17 residues in the CDR3. In DNA, the CDR3 is TGCGCCAGCAGCCAAGATGGAGCAGCTTTTAGCAATCAGCCCCAGCATTTT. It translates to CASSQDGAAFSNQPQHF.

The V and J genes are TRBV6-4 and TRBJ1-1; 12 bases agree with TRBD1. Germline assignment: CDR1 MRHNA and CDR2 SNTAGT. This CDR3 region has 15 residues. The V segment lost 4 bases and the J segment 10 bases; nucleotides outside the gene matches: 10. In nucleotides, the CDR3 is TGTGCCAGCAGTGCCTCGACGGGGGGACAGGGGGCAGCTTTCTTT. This sequence encodes CASSASTGGQGAAFF.

The sample holds one count of this clone. The chain employs TRBV29-1 and TRBJ2-3; the D gene is possibly TRBD2 (6 bases). The germline gives CDR1 SQVTM, CDR2 ANQGSEA. The V end lost 5 bases, the J end lost 14 bases, and 17 bases lay between the germline ends. This CDR3 is built from 11 residues. This chain's CDR3 is CSVSPRDGWYF. In DNA, the CDR3 is TGCAGCGTTTCGCCGCGGGACGGGTGGTATTTT.

The chain combines TRBV6-1 with TRBJ1-5; perhaps TRBD1 as D (5 bases). The V end lost 8 bases, the J end lost 1 base, and 15 bases lay between the germline ends. This CDR3 has 15 amino acids. The V gene's germline CDR1 is MNHNS and CDR2 SASEGT. The CDR3 sequence is CASSLQKGSNQPQHF. As DNA, the CDR3 is TGTGCCAGCTCCCTTCAAAAGGGGAGCAATCAGCCCCAGCATTTT.

V gene TRBV5-1 combines with J gene TRBJ1-2, with 10 bases fitting TRBD1. After removal of 5 bases from V and 4 bases from J, the junction contained 8 bases not matched to a gene. The CDR3 contains 15 residues. The germline CDR1 and CDR2 sequences are SGHRS and YFSETQ. The CDR3 DNA reads as TGCGCCAGCAGACCTGACAGGGGGCCGTTCTATGGCTACACCTTC. Amino acid sequence: CASRPDRGPFYGYTF.

The gene calls are TRBV19 and TRBJ1-1; TRBD1 is a possible D gene (5 bases). In germline, CDR1 is LNHDA, CDR2 SQIVND (reference sequence). The CDR3 contains 14 residues. Between the trimmed V and J ends, which lost 3 bases and 3 bases, there was a span of 11 bases. The CDR3: CASSIYGADTEAFF. The CDR3 DNA sequence: TGTGCCAGTAGTATTTATGGGGCGGACACTGAAGCTTTCTTT.

The rearrangement uses TRBV27 and TRBJ1-6; TRBD1 might be the D (6 bases). The CDR3 covers 13 residues. V shed 10 bases and J shed 10 bases, with 17 bases lying between them. CDR1 is MNHEY, CDR2 SMNVEV, per germline (reference sequence). The CDR3 nucleotides read TGTGCCACCTCCTGGGGACAAAGCTCACCCCTCCACTTT. Protein: CATSWGQSSPLHF.